This T cell receptor (beta chain) is drawn from a study of monozygotic twins with inflammatory bowel disease. Overall study findings and caveats: Heterogeneous immunosuppressive treatment regimens may have introduced variability into patient repertoires. Support for a single strong signal or clonotype associated with IBD was absent.

Every TCR library used about 3,200 ng of total RNA. Each CDR3 protein gets one entry in TCRdb, which reprocessed the 5' RACE reads and gives no DNA. The specimen's table records some 330,000 distinct CDR3 sequences. Total RNA isolation used whole blood (no T cell sorting was performed). Germline CDR1 is SGDLS and CDR2 is YYNGEE. This CDR3 is built from 19 residues. A word on this clonotype: Its antigen is not known.

The sequencing input was blood. The TCR sequence derives from a human donor with ulcerative colitis or Crohn's disease, or a healthy co-twin of an affected twin (not recorded which). V gene TRBV9 combines with J gene TRBJ2-2; the TCRdb call, TRBD2, lacks DNA for checking. The CDR3 spells CASSVGGTSGTKNTGELFF.